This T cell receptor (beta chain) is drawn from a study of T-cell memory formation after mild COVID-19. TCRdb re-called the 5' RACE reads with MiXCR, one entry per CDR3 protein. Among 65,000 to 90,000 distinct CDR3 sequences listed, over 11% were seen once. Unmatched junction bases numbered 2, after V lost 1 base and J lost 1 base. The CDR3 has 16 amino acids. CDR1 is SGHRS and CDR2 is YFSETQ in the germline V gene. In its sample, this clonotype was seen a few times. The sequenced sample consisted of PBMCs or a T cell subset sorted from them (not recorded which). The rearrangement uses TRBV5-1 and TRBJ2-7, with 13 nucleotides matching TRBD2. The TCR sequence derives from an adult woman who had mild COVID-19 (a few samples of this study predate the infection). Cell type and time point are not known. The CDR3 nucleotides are TGCGCCAGCAGCTTGACTAGCGGGAGGGTTTCCTACGAGCAGTACTTC. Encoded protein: CASSLTSGRVSYEQYF.